This entry concerns a single T cell receptor beta chain. Data came from immunoSEQ multiplex PCR; TCRdb stores just in-frame clones and leaves some out. The sample shows hundreds of thousands of clones, almost 90% of them seen only once. The sample belongs to a study of blood T cell repertoires in COVID-19. On the study more broadly: PBMCs, B-cell-depleted T cells, or T cells were the source of the cDNA or gDNA that made up the material.

Participant age was roughly 18 to 90 years, and participants resided in about two dozen US areas. Participant-given clinical history determined each cohort assignment. Sequencing was performed on PBMCs or T cells enriched from blood (not recorded which). The source is a woman younger than 35 with acute COVID-19.

CDR3 loop: CASSHFLHRDRGQIFGNQPQHF. As DNA, the CDR3 is TGTGCCAGCAGCCACTTTCTCCACCGGGACAGGGGGCAAATTTTTGGCAATCAGCCCCAGCATTTT. The chain couples TRBV4-2 to TRBJ1-5; 12 bases are shared with TRBD1. Germline V gene sequence: CDR1 LGHNA, CDR2 YNFKEQ. The CDR3 covers 22 residues. V trimming: 3 bases; J trimming: 2 bases; junction bases outside the gene matches: 20.